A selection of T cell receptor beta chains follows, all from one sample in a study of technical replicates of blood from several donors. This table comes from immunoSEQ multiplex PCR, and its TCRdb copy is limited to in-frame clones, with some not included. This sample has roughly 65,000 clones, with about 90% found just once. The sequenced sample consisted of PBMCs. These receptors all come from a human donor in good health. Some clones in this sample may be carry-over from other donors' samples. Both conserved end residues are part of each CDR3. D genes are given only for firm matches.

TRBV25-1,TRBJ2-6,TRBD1,CASGTTGTANNVLTF,TGTGCCAGCGGAACGACCGGGACAGCAAACAACGTCCTGACTTTC
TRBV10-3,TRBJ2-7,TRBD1,CAISESVIRTGSYEQYF,TGTGCCATCAGTGAGTCAGTTATAAGGACAGGATCCTACGAGCAGTACTTC
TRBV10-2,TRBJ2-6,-,CASSAVTTQSRANVLTF,TGCGCCAGCAGTGCTGTAACCACTCAAAGTCGGGCCAACGTCCTGACTTTC
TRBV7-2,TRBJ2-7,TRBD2,CASSSSGYSYEQYF,TGTGCCAGCAGCTCTAGCGGGTACTCCTACGAGCAGTACTTC
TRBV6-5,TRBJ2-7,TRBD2,CASSRAGGLHEQYF,TGTGCCAGCAGTAGAGCGGGGGGCCTTCACGAGCAGTACTTC
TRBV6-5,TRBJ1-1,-,CASSYLGGTEAFF,TGTGCCAGCAGTTACCTGGGGGGCACTGAAGCTTTCTTT
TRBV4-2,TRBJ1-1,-,CASSQDSTMNTEAFF,TGTGCCAGCAGCCAAGATTCCACAATGAACACTGAAGCTTTCTTT
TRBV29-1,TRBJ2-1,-,CSSAWSSYNEQFF,TGCAGCTCGGCCTGGAGCTCCTACAATGAGCAGTTCTTC
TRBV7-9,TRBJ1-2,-,CAVGGQKGYTF,TGTGCCGTGGGGGGGCAGAAGGGCTACACCTTC
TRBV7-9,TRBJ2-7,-,CASRPTASYEQYF,TGTGCCAGCAGACCTACCGCCTCCTACGAGCAGTACTTC
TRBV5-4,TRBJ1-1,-,CASSWDSNTEAFF,TGTGCCAGCAGCTGGGACTCGAACACTGAAGCTTTCTTT
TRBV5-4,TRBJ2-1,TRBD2,CASSDRGVGNEQFF,TGTGCCAGCAGCGACCGGGGGGTTGGCAATGAGCAGTTCTTC
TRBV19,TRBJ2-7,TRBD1,CASSQDRLYEQYF,TGTGCCAGCAGCCAGGACAGGTTGTACGAGCAGTACTTC
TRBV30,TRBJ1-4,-,CAWRPRKENEKLFF,TGTGCCTGGAGGCCGAGAAAGGAGAATGAAAAACTGTTTTTT
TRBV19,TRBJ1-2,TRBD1,CASSVPGQGARLGGYTF,TGTGCCAGTAGTGTTCCGGGACAGGGGGCAAGGTTAGGTGGCTACACCTTC
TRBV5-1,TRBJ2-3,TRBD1,CASSRDRVGDTQYF,TGCGCCAGCAGCAGGGACAGGGTTGGAGATACGCAGTATTTT